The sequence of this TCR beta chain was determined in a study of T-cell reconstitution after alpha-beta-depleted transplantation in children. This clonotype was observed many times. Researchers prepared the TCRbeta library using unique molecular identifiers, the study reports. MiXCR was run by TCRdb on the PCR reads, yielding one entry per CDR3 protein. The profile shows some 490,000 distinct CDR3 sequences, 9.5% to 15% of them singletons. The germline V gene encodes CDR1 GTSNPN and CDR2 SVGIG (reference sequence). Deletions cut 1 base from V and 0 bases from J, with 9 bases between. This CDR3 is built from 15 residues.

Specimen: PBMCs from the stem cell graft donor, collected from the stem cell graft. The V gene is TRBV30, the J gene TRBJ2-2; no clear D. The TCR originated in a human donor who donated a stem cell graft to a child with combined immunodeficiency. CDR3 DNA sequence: TGTGCCTGGAGTGGGGTATTGGCGAACACCGGGGAGCTGTTTTTT. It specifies CAWSGVLANTGELFF. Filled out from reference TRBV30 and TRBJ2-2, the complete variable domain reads SQTIHQWPATLVQPVGSPLSLECTVEGTSNPNLYWYRQAAGRGLQLLFYSVGIGQISSEVPQNLSASRPQDRQFILSSKKLLLSDSGFYLCAWSGVLANTGELFFGEGSRLTVL.